The clone carrying this T cell receptor beta chain has a handful of counts. Antigen unknown. The sample comes from a study of T cells in Graves' hyperthyroidism and ophthalmopathy. The overall study: Initial diagnosis, before any treatment, was when peripheral blood was collected. The study, taken as a whole, reports: In the blood, most expanded thyroid clonotypes above 0.001 appeared as well.

CDR3 length equals 14 residues. Germline V gene sequence: CDR1 SGHRS, CDR2 YFSETQ. The germline V and J ends were trimmed by 1 base and 1 base, with 6 bases remaining between them. Researchers took RNA transcripts and amplified the TCR beta CDR3 regions from them. TCR CDR3 regions were first amplified by RT-PCR with HTBI primers. TCRdb called the multiplex PCR reads again in MiXCR, with one record for every CDR3 protein. The sample lists 380,000 or so distinct CDR3 sequences; 14% were seen once. Sequencing was carried out using blood. The receptor's source is a woman aged 25 to 39 with Graves' hyperthyroidism. The chain joins TRBV5-1 to TRBJ1-3; D unclear. CDR3 sequence reads: CASSLSGSGNTIYF. In DNA, the CDR3 is TGCGCCAGCAGCTTGTCAGGATCTGGAAACACCATATATTTT.